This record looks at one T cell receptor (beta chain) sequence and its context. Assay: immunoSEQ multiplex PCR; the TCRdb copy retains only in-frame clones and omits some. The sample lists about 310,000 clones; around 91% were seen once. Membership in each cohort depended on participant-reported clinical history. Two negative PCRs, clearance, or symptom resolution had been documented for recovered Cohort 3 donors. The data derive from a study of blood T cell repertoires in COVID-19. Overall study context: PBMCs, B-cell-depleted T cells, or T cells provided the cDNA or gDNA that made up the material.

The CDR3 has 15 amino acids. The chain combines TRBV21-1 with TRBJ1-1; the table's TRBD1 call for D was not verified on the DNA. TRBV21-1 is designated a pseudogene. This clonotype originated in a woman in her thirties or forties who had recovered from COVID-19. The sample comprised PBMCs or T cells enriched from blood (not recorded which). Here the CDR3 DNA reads TGTGCCAGCAGCAAAGACAGTCACGTGAACACTGAAGCTTTCTTT. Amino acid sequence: CASSKDSHVNTEAFF.